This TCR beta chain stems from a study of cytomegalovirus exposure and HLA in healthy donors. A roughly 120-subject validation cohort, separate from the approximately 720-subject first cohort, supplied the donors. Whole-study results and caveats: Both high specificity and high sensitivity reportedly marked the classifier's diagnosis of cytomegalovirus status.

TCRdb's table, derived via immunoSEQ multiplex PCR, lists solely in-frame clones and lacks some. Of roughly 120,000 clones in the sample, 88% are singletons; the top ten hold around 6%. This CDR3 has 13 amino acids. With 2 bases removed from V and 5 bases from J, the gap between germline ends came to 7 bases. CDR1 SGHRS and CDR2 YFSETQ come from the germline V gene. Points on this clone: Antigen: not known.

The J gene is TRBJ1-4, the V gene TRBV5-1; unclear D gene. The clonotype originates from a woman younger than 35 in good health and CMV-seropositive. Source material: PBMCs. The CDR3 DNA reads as TGCGCCAGCAGCTTTGTCCCGAATGAAAAACTGTTTTTT. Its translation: CASSFVPNEKLFF.